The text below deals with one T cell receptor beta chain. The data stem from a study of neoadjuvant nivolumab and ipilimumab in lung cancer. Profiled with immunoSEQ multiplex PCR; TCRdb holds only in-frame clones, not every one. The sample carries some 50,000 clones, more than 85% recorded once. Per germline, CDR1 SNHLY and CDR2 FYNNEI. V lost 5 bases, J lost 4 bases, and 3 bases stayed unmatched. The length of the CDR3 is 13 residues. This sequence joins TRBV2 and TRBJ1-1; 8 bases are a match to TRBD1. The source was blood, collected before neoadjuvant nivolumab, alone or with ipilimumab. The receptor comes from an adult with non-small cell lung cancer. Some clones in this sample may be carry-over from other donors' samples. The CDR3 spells CASSSTGGTEAFF. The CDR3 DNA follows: TGTGCCAGCAGTTCAACAGGGGGCACTGAAGCTTTCTTT.